This T cell receptor beta chain derives from a study of blood T cell repertoires in COVID-19. Trimming removed 4 bases from V and 8 bases from J, with 20 bases in between. This CDR3 is built from 15 residues. Germline CDR1 is SGHAT and CDR2 is FQNNGV. Profiling relied on immunoSEQ multiplex PCR, and the TCRdb table lists in-frame clones only, not all of them. The sample shows around 190,000 clones, around 83% of them seen only once. This receptor was identified in a woman aged 55-75 years with acute or convalescent COVID-19. Sequencing was performed on peripheral blood. The rearrangement links TRBV11-2 to TRBJ1-2; D is uncertain. The CDR3 sequence is CASSWTGFIAVGYTF. In DNA, the CDR3 is TGTGCCAGCAGCTGGACGGGATTTATTGCGGTCGGCTACACCTTC.